Presented here are 15 T cell receptor beta chains from one specimen sequenced in a study of OX40 agonist ivuxolimab in advanced cancers. The protocol was immunoSEQ multiplex PCR, while the TCRdb copy is restricted to in-frame clones and leaves out a portion. The sample has tens of thousands of clones; around 85% are singletons. Specimen: CD4+ or CD8+ T cells sorted from blood, collected in a trial of the OX40 agonist ivuxolimab. Receptor source: an adult with an advanced solid tumor such as melanoma, head and neck, liver or kidney cancer.

In its sample, this clone ranks as medium-sized (0.01 to 0.1%). The J gene is TRBJ1-5, the V gene TRBV5-6; TRBD1 matches 8 bases. Germline loops: CDR1 SGHDT, CDR2 YYEEEE. V dropped 4 bases and J dropped 4; count of bases not matched to a gene: 4. The CDR3 runs to 14 residues. CDR3 amino acids: CASSIRQGNQPQHF. As DNA, the CDR3 is TGTGCCAGCAGCATAAGACAGGGGAATCAGCCCCAGCATTTT.

V usage is TRBV5-1 and J usage is TRBJ2-3; perhaps TRBD1 as D (6 bases). CDR1 is SGHRS, CDR2 YFSETQ, per germline. The ends were cut back, 4 bases at V and 5 bases at J, with 17 bases in the middle. The CDR3 length is 15 residues. The CDR3 loop reads CASSLTGERVDTQYF. CDR3 DNA: TGCGCCAGCAGCCTGACAGGTGAACGGGTAGATACGCAGTATTTT. Combining the CDR3 with reference TRBV5-1 and TRBJ2-3 gives the whole variable domain KAGVTQTPRYLIKTRGQQVTLSCSPISGHRSVSWYQQTPGQGLQFLFEYFSETQRNKGNFPGRFSGRQFSNSRSEMNVSTLELGDSALYLCASSLTGERVDTQYFGPGTRLTVL.

This CDR3 is CASRGDVGEKLFF. DNA for the CDR3: TGTGCCAGCAGGGGAGACGTCGGGGAAAAACTGTTTTTT. This chain joins TRBV6-1 and TRBJ1-4; unclear D gene. This CDR3 contains 13 residues. Germline assignment: CDR1 MNHNS and CDR2 SASEGT. V was shortened by 6 bases and J by 8 bases, with 13 bases between the two germline ends.

V is TRBV28 and J is TRBJ2-7, with 8 bases identical to TRBD1. The V and J ends lost 8 bases and 3 bases, in that order; junction bases with no gene match: 12. This CDR3 is built from 15 residues. Germline CDR1 MDHEN, CDR2 SYDVKM. The CDR3 region has the DNA TGTGCCAGCGTCCAGGGGGCGATTGGTGACTACGAGCAGTACTTC. Translating it yields CASVQGAIGDYEQYF. The full variable domain, with the rest looked up from reference TRBV28 and TRBJ2-7, is DVKVTQSSRYLVKRTGEKVFLECVQDMDHENMFWYRQDPGLGLRLIYFSYDVKMKEKGDIPEGYSVSREKKERFSLILESASTNQTSMYLCASVQGAIGDYEQYFGPGTRLTVT.

The V call is TRBV5-1, the J call TRBJ2-1; D is possibly TRBD1 or TRBD2 (6 bases each). V gave up 3 bases and J gave up 7 bases, with 14 bases separating them. This CDR3 contains 14 residues. Germline V gene data show CDR1 as SGHRS and CDR2 as YFSETQ. The CDR3 bases are TGCGCCAGCAGCTGGAGGGGGGCTAGTAATGAGCAGTTCTTC. This gives the protein CASSWRGASNEQFF.

A few counts support this clone. CDR3 in amino acids: CASMDSLNTEAFF. CDR3 sequence (DNA): TGCGCCAGCATGGACAGTTTGAACACTGAAGCTTTCTTT. This rearrangement joins TRBV5-1 to TRBJ1-1; D is perhaps TRBD1 (6 bases). Germline CDR1 and CDR2: SGHRS and YFSETQ. The V end lost 6 bases, the J end lost 0 bases, and 9 bases lay between the germline ends. CDR3 length equals 13 residues.

This clone came up once. The rearrangement links TRBV7-9 to TRBJ2-2, with TRBD2 as a possible D gene (5 bases). The germline V gene encodes CDR1 SEHNR and CDR2 FQNEAQ (reference sequence). The CDR3 totals 14 residues. Trimming shortened V by 6 bases and J by 4 bases, and 12 bases separated the two germline ends. CDR3 loop: CASRLEGVTGELFF. CDR3 bases: TGTGCCAGCAGACTAGAAGGAGTCACCGGGGAGCTGTTTTTT. Variable domain in full (rest from reference TRBV7-9 and TRBJ2-2): DTGVSQNPRHKITKRGQNVTFRCDPISEHNRLYWYRQTLGQGPEFLTYFQNEAQLEKSRLLSDRFSAERPKGSFSTLEIQRTEQGDSAMYLCASRLEGVTGELFFGEGSRLTVL.

The chain has TRBV10-3 and TRBJ2-5; TRBD1 aligns across 7 bases. CDR1 and CDR2 from the germline V gene are ENHRY and SYGVKD. The CDR3 covers 11 residues. Trimming took 2 bases from V and 12 from J; bases not matched to a gene: 3. For the CDR3, the DNA is TGTGCCATCAGTGAGGACAGGGATAAGTACTTC. Translated, it gives CAISEDRDKYF.

This clone was counted once. This chain uses TRBV6-6 with TRBJ1-4, with D unresolved. The CDR3 consists of 11 residues. The V gene's germline CDR1 is MNHNY and CDR2 SVGAGI (reference sequence). Trimming left V 3 bases short and J 8 bases short, with 4 bases between. The CDR3 sequence is CASSYREKLFF. Written as DNA, the CDR3 is TGTGCCAGCAGTTATCGAGAAAAACTGTTTTTT.

This chain connects TRBV19 to TRBJ2-7; D perhaps matches TRBD1 (5 bases). The CDR3 runs to 13 residues. Germline V lookup: CDR1 LNHDA, CDR2 SQIVND (reference sequence). Trimming took 6 bases from V and 2 from J, leaving 11 bases between them. This chain's CDR3 is CASSPDSPYEQYF. For the CDR3, the DNA is TGTGCCAGTAGCCCTGACAGTCCCTACGAGCAGTACTTC.

The rearrangement joins TRBV19 to TRBJ1-2; 7 nucleotides line up with TRBD1. V trimming: 7 bases; J trimming: 8 bases; junction bases outside the gene matches: 16. This CDR3 is 15 amino acids long. Germline V gene sequence: CDR1 LNHDA, CDR2 SQIVND (reference sequence). CDR3 DNA: TGTGCCAGTATGGCGCAAGGGACAGTCCTTGGGGGCTACACCTTC. Its translation is CASMAQGTVLGGYTF. Full variable domain (remainder filled in from reference TRBV19 and TRBJ1-2): DGGITQSPKYLFRKEGQNVTLSCEQNLNHDAMYWYRQDPGQGLRLIYYSQIVNDFQKGDIAEGYSVSREKKESFPLTVTSAQKNPTAFYLCASMAQGTVLGGYTFGSGTRLTVV.

J is TRBJ1-6 and V is TRBV7-2; 8 bases agree with TRBD1. The germline gives CDR1 SGHTA, CDR2 FQGNSA. The CDR3 spans 18 residues. The V segment lost 3 bases and the J segment 3 bases; nucleotides outside the gene matches: 10. CDR3 protein: CASSFWSDRADYNSPLHF. CDR3 in DNA: TGTGCCAGCAGCTTCTGGTCGGACAGGGCCGACTATAATTCACCCCTCCACTTT.

This rearrangement joins TRBV9 to TRBJ2-1; TRBD2 agrees at 7 bases. The CDR3 is 15 amino acids. Germline CDR1 is SGDLS and CDR2 is YYNGEE. Trimming took 3 bases from V and 9 from J; bases not matched to a gene: 12. This CDR3 is CASSDRAAGAGEQFF. The CDR3 DNA sequence: TGTGCCAGCAGCGATCGAGCGGCGGGAGCTGGTGAGCAGTTCTTC.

V is TRBV6-6 and J is TRBJ2-2; 8 bases match TRBD1. This CDR3 is built from 15 residues. The germline gives CDR1 MNHNY, CDR2 SVGAGI (reference sequence). With V trimmed by 5 bases and J by 3 bases, 5 bases remained unmatched. CDR3 nucleotides: TGTGCCAGCAGTGGAAGACAGGGGTACACCGGGGAGCTGTTTTTT. It specifies CASSGRQGYTGELFF.

The chain is built from TRBV7-9 and TRBJ1-5; 8 bases match TRBD1. The junction had 5 bases not matched to a gene; V was cut back by 4 bases and J by 3 bases. The CDR3 is 15 residues long. CDR1 is SEHNR and CDR2 is FQNEAQ in the germline V gene (reference sequence). CDR3 protein: CASSSRTGPNQPQHF. DNA for the CDR3: TGTGCCAGCAGCTCGCGGACAGGGCCCAATCAGCCCCAGCATTTT.